These T cell receptor beta chains were read from a single sample in a study of T cells in Graves' hyperthyroidism and ophthalmopathy. One entry per CDR3 protein, called by TCRdb with MiXCR from the multiplex PCR reads. The table includes under 650,000 distinct CDR3 sequences, about 16% detected once. Sequencing was performed on blood. These receptors were collected from a woman in her thirties with Graves' hyperthyroidism. Both conserved end residues are part of each CDR3. The D gene is left open where the match is weak. The size entry is marked missing in some rows and otherwise reads once, few, many or a size class.

clone size	V gene	J gene	D gene	CDR3 protein	CDR3 DNA
few	TRBV28	TRBJ2-5	-	CASSAGEGLKYF	TGTGCCAGCAGTGCAGGGGAGGGGCTTAAGTACTTC
-	TRBV4-1	TRBJ2-5	-	CASSQDWVGETQYF	TGCGCCAGCAGCCAAGATTGGGTTGGAGAGACCCAGTACTTC
-	TRBV13	TRBJ2-1	TRBD1	CASSFPPGQNYNEQFF	TGTGCCAGCAGCTTTCCCCCGGGACAGAATTACAATGAGCAGTTCTTC
many	TRBV2	TRBJ2-3	-	CASTGRNGTDTQYF	TGTGCCAGCACAGGACGGAACGGCACAGATACGCAGTATTTT
many	TRBV28	TRBJ2-3	TRBD1	CASSTLRTGSGTDTQYF	TGTGCCAGCAGTACCCTTCGGACAGGGAGCGGCACAGATACGCAGTATTTT
-	TRBV20-1	TRBJ2-7	TRBD2	CSGRTSGRKGGYEQYF	TGCAGCGGTAGGACTAGCGGGAGAAAGGGGGGGTACGAGCAGTACTTC
-	TRBV6-2/TRBV6-3	TRBJ2-7	-	CASSYGYHYEQYF	TGTGCCAGCAGTTACGGTTACCACTACGAGCAGTACTTC
many	TRBV12-3/TRBV12-4	TRBJ2-1	-	CASSFLRYQFF	TGTGCCAGCAGTTTTTTGCGCTATCAGTTCTTC
many	TRBV28	TRBJ2-7	TRBD2	CASRLGLAGAREQYF	TGTGCCAGCAGGCTCGGGTTAGCGGGAGCGCGCGAGCAGTACTTC
-	TRBV5-4	TRBJ1-2	TRBD1	CASSFFDRDGYTF	TGTGCCAGCAGCTTCTTCGACAGGGACGGCTACACCTTC
-	TRBV20-1	TRBJ2-7	TRBD2	CSAGGVSSYEQYF	TGCAGTGCCGGGGGGGTGAGCTCCTACGAGCAGTACTTC
few	TRBV19	TRBJ1-5	-	CASSIVPGSNQPQHF	TGTGCCAGTAGTATTGTGCCAGGATCGAATCAGCCCCAGCATTTT
many	TRBV12-3/TRBV12-4	TRBJ1-2	-	CASSLSLGLTATFGYTF	TGTGCCAGCAGTTTATCTTTGGGGTTGACGGCAACTTTTGGCTACACCTTC
many	TRBV12-3/TRBV12-4	TRBJ1-5	-	CASSSRHPNQPQHF	TGTGCCAGCAGTTCCAGACACCCAAATCAGCCCCAGCATTTT
many	TRBV27	TRBJ1-1	TRBD1	CASSFKSGGQRSFF	TGTGCCAGCAGTTTCAAATCAGGGGGACAAAGATCTTTCTTT
-	TRBV6-1	TRBJ2-3	-	CAAQGDNTDTQYF	TGTGCTGCGCAGGGAGACAACACAGATACGCAGTATTTT
many	TRBV12-3/TRBV12-4	TRBJ1-2	-	CASSPDGTTGYTF	TGTGCCAGCAGCCCGGATGGGACGACTGGCTACACCTTC
many	TRBV6-1	TRBJ2-1	-	CASSDMGGRQGDEQFF	TGTGCCAGCAGTGACATGGGGGGCAGGCAGGGCGATGAGCAGTTCTTC
many	TRBV5-1	TRBJ2-7	-	CASSLASGGEQYF	TGCGCCAGCAGCTTGGCCAGCGGAGGCGAGCAGTACTTC
many	TRBV12-3/TRBV12-4	TRBJ2-2	-	CASLRIRNTGELFF	TGTGCCAGCCTTAGGATCCGGAACACCGGGGAGCTGTTTTTT
many	TRBV28	TRBJ2-1	TRBD2	CASSPGTTPSSYNEQFF	TGTGCCAGCAGTCCTGGGACTACGCCGTCCTCCTACAATGAGCAGTTCTTC
-	TRBV7-9	TRBJ2-1	-	CASSLLSRGNEQFF	TGTGCCAGCAGCTTATTATCCCGGGGCAATGAGCAGTTCTTC
many	TRBV30	TRBJ1-2	TRBD1	CAWVDRVAGGYTF	TGTGCCTGGGTGGACAGGGTAGCGGGTGGCTACACCTTC
many	TRBV12-3/TRBV12-4	TRBJ2-1	-	CASSFSSDRPNREQFF	TGTGCCAGCAGTTTTTCTAGTGACAGACCAAATCGTGAGCAGTTCTTC